A selection of T cell receptor beta chains follows, all from one sample in a study of T cells in Graves' hyperthyroidism and ophthalmopathy. One entry per CDR3 protein results from TCRdb running MiXCR on the multiplex PCR reads. The data show around 600,000 distinct CDR3 sequences, with more than 13% seen just once and over 6% held by the top ten. Sequenced material: blood. The receptors stem from a woman in her late teens or twenties with Graves' ophthalmopathy. Both conserved end residues are part of each CDR3. Each record gives: D gene, V gene, clone size, J gene, CDR3 DNA, CDR3 protein. A D gene is named only where the DNA matches it firmly. Size values are once, few and many counts, or a class for expanded clones, and some rows have none.

.	TRBV7-8	many	TRBJ2-7	TGTGCCAGCAGCTTAGCGGTACAGGCCTTCTACGAGCAGTACTTC	CASSLAVQAFYEQYF
TRBD1	TRBV28	.	TRBJ1-5	TGTGCCAGCAGCCCGGACAGGGGGTTGTCCCAGCCCCAGCATTTT	CASSPDRGLSQPQHF
.	TRBV20-1	many	TRBJ2-1	TGCAGTGGTTACTACAATGAGCAGTTCTTC	CSGYYNEQFF
.	TRBV7-9	many	TRBJ1-5	TGTGCCAGCAGCTTAGGGAGGCAGGGCAATCAGCCCCAGCATTTT	CASSLGRQGNQPQHF
TRBD2	TRBV20-1	many	TRBJ2-1	TGCAGTGCCGCAGGGACTAGCGGGAGGACCAATGAGCAGTTCTTC	CSAAGTSGRTNEQFF
.	TRBV3-1	many	TRBJ2-1	TGTGCCAGCAGAATCGCGGGCCCCCACTCCAATGAGCAGTTCTTC	CASRIAGPHSNEQFF
.	TRBV4-1	.	TRBJ1-5	TGCGCCAGCAGCCAATTTGGCTTGGGGGATAATCAGCACCAGCATTTT	CASSQFGLGDNQHQHF
TRBD1	TRBV11-3	.	TRBJ2-4	TGTGCCAGCAGCCCAGACAGGGGTAATCAAAACATTCAGTACTTC	CASSPDRGNQNIQYF
TRBD1	TRBV9	.	TRBJ1-1	TGTGCCAGCAGCGTCCAGGGGGGCTCTTTCACTGAAGCTTTCTTT	CASSVQGGSFTEAFF
.	TRBV19	.	TRBJ2-7	TGTGCCAGGAGGGACCAGGTCTACGAGCAGTACTTC	CARRDQVYEQYF
.	TRBV6-1	few	TRBJ1-6	TGTGCCAGCAGTCCCCAGGCGGGGAAGGAATCACCCCTCCACTTT	CASSPQAGKESPLHF
TRBD2	TRBV6-2/TRBV6-3	many	TRBJ2-7	TGTGCCAGCAGTTATGGCGTGAGCGGGAGTTTTTACGAGCAGTACTTC	CASSYGVSGSFYEQYF
TRBD2	TRBV5-1	few	TRBJ2-7	TGCGCCAGCAGCTTGGGAGCGGGGGTCTCCTACGAGCAGTACTTC	CASSLGAGVSYEQYF
.	TRBV12-3/TRBV12-4	many	TRBJ2-1	TGTGCCAGCAGAGCGACCGGGACAGCTAGCGGAGGACGCGGCAATGAGCAGTTCTTC	CASRATGTASGGRGNEQFF
.	TRBV20-1	many	TRBJ2-1	TGCAGTGCTAGATCCTGGGGACGAGGAAACAATGAGCAGTTCTTC	CSARSWGRGNNEQFF
TRBD2	TRBV29-1	few	TRBJ2-7	TGCAGCGTTCGGGCTAGCGGGAGTCTCTCCTACGAGCAGTACTTC	CSVRASGSLSYEQYF
.	TRBV30	many	TRBJ1-1	TGTGCCTGGGGACAGAACACTGAAGCTTTCTTT	CAWGQNTEAFF
.	TRBV7-2	many	TRBJ1-1	TGTGCCAGCAGCTTAGATAGACAGCGCGGCGACACTGAAGCTTTCTTT	CASSLDRQRGDTEAFF
TRBD2	TRBV6-2/TRBV6-3	many	TRBJ2-1	TGTGCCAGCAGCTCCGCACTAGCGGGGGGTTACAATGAGCAGTTCTTC	CASSSALAGGYNEQFF
TRBD1	TRBV30	many	TRBJ1-1	TGTGCCTGGAGCAAAAGACAGGGGACTGAAGCTTTCTTT	CAWSKRQGTEAFF
.	TRBV29-1	once	TRBJ2-7	TGCAGCGCCTTGGGACAAACCTACGAGCAGTACTTC	CSALGQTYEQYF
.	TRBV18	many	TRBJ1-1	TGTGCCAGCTCACCCGATCACATTATGAACACTGAAGCTTTCTTT	CASSPDHIMNTEAFF
.	TRBV6-1	many	TRBJ2-7	TGTGCCAGCAGTGAAGAAATGAGTAGCGGAGCCTTCTACGAGCAGTACTTC	CASSEEMSSGAFYEQYF
TRBD2	TRBV20-1	many	TRBJ2-3	TGCAGTGCTAGAGATCCTCGGACTAGCGGGATCACAGATACGCAGTATTTT	CSARDPRTSGITDTQYF
.	TRBV7-9	many	TRBJ2-3	TGTGCCAGCAGCTCCACAGTCTCCGGGTCGGTCACAGATACGCAGTATTTT	CASSSTVSGSVTDTQYF
TRBD2	TRBV6-2/TRBV6-3	few	TRBJ2-7	TGTGCCAGCAGCCTCCCGGGACTAGCGGGACTCTCCTACGAGCAGTACTTC	CASSLPGLAGLSYEQYF
TRBD1	TRBV27	many	TRBJ2-7	TGTGCCAGCAGTCCCTCCGGGACAGGGAATATTGAGCAGTACTTC	CASSPSGTGNIEQYF
.	TRBV7-2	.	TRBJ1-4	TGTGCCAGCGCGGGGGACAACTTTAATGAAAAACTGTTTTTT	CASAGDNFNEKLFF
TRBD2	TRBV4-1	.	TRBJ2-1	TGCGCCAGCAGCCAATCTTCCGCGGGAGGACCTTACAATGAGCAGTTCTTC	CASSQSSAGGPYNEQFF
.	TRBV6-2/TRBV6-3	few	TRBJ2-3	TGTGCCAGCACGTTATGGAGACCAACAGATACGCAGTATTTT	CASTLWRPTDTQYF
TRBD1	TRBV2	many	TRBJ2-7	TGTGCCAGCAGTGAATGGACAGGTGGGGACGAGCAGTACTTC	CASSEWTGGDEQYF
.	TRBV7-9	.	TRBJ1-6	TGTGCCAGCAGCTTTTCCAGGGGCGACTCACCCCTCCACTTT	CASSFSRGDSPLHF
TRBD1	TRBV20-1	many	TRBJ2-1	TGCAGTGCCACCTCCGGGACAGGGGGGGGCAATGAGCAGTTCTTC	CSATSGTGGGNEQFF
.	TRBV12-3/TRBV12-4	.	TRBJ2-2	TGTGCCAGCAGGGATGGACAGCCCCCCGGGGAGCTGTTTTTT	CASRDGQPPGELFF
.	TRBV30	many	TRBJ2-7	TGTGCCTGGAGTCGGTACAACGAGCAGTACTTC	CAWSRYNEQYF
.	TRBV20-1	many	TRBJ1-1	TGCAGTGCTAGACTGGCGGGAAACACTGAAGCTTTCTTT	CSARLAGNTEAFF
TRBD2	TRBV4-2	.	TRBJ2-3	TGTGCCAGCAGCCAGAGCCTTAGCGGGAGGGCCATTACGCAGTATTTT	CASSQSLSGRAITQYF
.	TRBV4-2	.	TRBJ2-2	TGTGCCAGCAGCCCCTTCTCATTCCGGGCCCCCAGCTTCGGGGAGCTGTTTTTT	CASSPFSFRAPSFGELFF
.	TRBV9	many	TRBJ1-3	TGTGCCAGCAGCTTGGGCACAGGGAACACCATATATTTT	CASSLGTGNTIYF
TRBD2	TRBV20-1	.	TRBJ2-7	TGCAGTGCTAGTACCTCTAGCGGTTCCTCCTACGAGCAGTACTTC	CSASTSSGSSYEQYF
TRBD2	TRBV6-5	.	TRBJ2-2	TGTGCCAGCAGTTACGAGGGGCTAGCGGCGAACACCGGGGAGCTGTTTTTT	CASSYEGLAANTGELFF